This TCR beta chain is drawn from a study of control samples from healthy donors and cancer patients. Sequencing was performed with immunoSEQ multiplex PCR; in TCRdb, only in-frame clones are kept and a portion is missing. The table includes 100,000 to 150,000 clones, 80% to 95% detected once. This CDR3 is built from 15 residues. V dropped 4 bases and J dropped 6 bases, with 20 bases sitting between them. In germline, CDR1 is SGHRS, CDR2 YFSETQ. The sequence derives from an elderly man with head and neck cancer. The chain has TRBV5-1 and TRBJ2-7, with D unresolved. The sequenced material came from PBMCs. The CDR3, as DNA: TGCGCCAGCAGCCCCGGATCCTCCCCGAGCCTCGAGCAGTACTTC. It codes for CASSPGSSPSLEQYF.